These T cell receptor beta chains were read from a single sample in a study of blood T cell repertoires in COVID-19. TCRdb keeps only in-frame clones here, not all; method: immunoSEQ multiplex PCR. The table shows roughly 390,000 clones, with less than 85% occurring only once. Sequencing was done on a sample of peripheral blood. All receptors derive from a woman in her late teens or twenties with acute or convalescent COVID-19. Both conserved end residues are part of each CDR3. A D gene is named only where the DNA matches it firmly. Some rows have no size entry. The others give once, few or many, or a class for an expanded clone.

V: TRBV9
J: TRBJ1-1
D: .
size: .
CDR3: CASSALNTEAFF
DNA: TGTGCCAGCAGCGCATTGAACACTGAAGCTTTCTTT

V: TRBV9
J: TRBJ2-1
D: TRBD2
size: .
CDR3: CASSGLAGFNEQFF
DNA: TGTGCCAGCAGCGGACTAGCGGGATTTAATGAGCAGTTCTTC

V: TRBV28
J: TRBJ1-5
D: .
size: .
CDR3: CASSTGGEGQPQHF
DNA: TGTGCCAGCAGTACGGGGGGTGAAGGTCAGCCCCAGCATTTT

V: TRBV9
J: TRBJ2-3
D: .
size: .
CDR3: CASSDGSPDTQYF
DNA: TGTGCCAGCAGCGACGGGTCCCCAGATACGCAGTATTTT

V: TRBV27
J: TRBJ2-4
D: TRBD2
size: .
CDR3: CASMSQRESENIQYF
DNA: TGTGCCAGCATGTCCCAGCGGGAGAGTGAAAACATTCAGTACTTC

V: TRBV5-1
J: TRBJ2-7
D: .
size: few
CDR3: CASSPPRSTYEQYF
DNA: TGCGCCAGCAGCCCCCCCCGGTCGACTTACGAGCAGTACTTC

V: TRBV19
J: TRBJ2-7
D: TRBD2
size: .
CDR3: CASRGTRQDGEQYF
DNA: TGTGCCAGTAGGGGGACTAGACAGGACGGAGAGCAGTACTTC

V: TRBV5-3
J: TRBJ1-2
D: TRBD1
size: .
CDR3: CARTVRGRGPDYGYTF
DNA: TGTGCCAGAACCGTGCGGGGCAGGGGGCCGGATTATGGCTACACCTTC

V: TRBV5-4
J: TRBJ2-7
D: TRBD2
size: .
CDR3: CASSLDLAGGAYEQYF
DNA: TGTGCCAGCAGCTTGGACCTAGCGGGAGGCGCCTACGAGCAGTACTTC

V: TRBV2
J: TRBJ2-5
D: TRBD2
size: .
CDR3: CASSGTSGQETQYF
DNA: TGTGCCAGCAGCGGGACTAGCGGACAAGAGACCCAGTACTTC

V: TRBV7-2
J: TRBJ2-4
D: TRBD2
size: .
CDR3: CASSPPGGVSKNIQYF
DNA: TGTGCCAGCAGCCCCCCGGGGGGGGTTTCCAAAAACATTCAGTACTTC

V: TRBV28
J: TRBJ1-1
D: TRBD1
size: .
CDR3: CASSAGGQSTEAFF
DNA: TGTGCCAGCAGTGCAGGGGGTCAGAGTACTGAAGCTTTCTTT

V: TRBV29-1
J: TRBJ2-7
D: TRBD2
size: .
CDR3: CSVRGLAGVYEQYF
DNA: TGCAGCGTGAGAGGACTAGCGGGAGTTTACGAGCAGTACTTC

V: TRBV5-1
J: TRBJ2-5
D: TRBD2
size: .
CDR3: CASSFGTSGGETQYF
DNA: TGCGCCAGCAGCTTTGGGACTAGCGGGGGAGAGACCCAGTACTTC

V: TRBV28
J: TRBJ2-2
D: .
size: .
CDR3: CASSFGTRDRTGELFF
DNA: TGTGCCAGCAGTTTTGGAACTAGGGATCGCACCGGGGAGCTGTTTTTT

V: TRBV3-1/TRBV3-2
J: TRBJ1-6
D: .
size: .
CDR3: CASSQDGRGGYNSPLHF
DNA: TGTGCCAGCAGCCAAGATGGAAGAGGGGGCTATAATTCACCCCTCCACTTT

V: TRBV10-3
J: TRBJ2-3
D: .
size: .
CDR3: CAISEYGVTDTQYF
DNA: TGTGCCATCAGTGAGTACGGGGTTACAGATACGCAGTATTTT

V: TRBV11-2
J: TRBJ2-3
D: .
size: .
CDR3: CASSPIRGMGTDTQYF
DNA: TGTGCCAGCAGCCCGATAAGGGGTATGGGCACAGATACGCAGTATTTT

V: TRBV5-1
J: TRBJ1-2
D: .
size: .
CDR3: CASSFGTALSYGYTF
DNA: TGCGCCAGCAGCTTCGGAACAGCACTCTCCTATGGCTACACCTTC

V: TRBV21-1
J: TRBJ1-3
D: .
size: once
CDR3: CAPTGGNTIYF
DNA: TGTGCCCCGACAGGGGGGAACACCATATATTTT

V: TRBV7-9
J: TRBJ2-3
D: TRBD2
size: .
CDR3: CASSDNLAGVLADTQYF
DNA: TGTGCCAGCAGCGACAACTTAGCGGGGGTCTTGGCAGATACGCAGTATTTT

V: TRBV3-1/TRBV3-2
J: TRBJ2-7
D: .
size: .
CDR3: CASSQGSEQYF
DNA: TGTGCCAGCAGCCAAGGCAGCGAGCAGTACTTC

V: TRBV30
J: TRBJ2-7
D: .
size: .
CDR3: CAWSVQGRGTYEQYF
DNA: TGTGCCTGGAGTGTACAGGGACGGGGAACCTACGAGCAGTACTTC

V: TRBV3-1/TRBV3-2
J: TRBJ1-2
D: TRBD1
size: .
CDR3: CASSPLTGLDYGYTF
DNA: TGTGCCAGCAGCCCCCTGACAGGGTTGGACTATGGCTACACCTTC

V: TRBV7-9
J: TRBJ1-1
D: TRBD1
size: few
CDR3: CASSLTGDTEAFF
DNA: TGTGCCAGCAGCTTGACAGGGGACACTGAAGCTTTCTTT

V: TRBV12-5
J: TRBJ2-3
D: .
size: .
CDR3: CASGRDITDTQYF
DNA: TGTGCTAGTGGTAGGGACATAACAGATACGCAGTATTTT

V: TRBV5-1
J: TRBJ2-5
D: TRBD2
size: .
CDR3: CASSLMVAGPRETQYF
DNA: TGCGCCAGCAGCTTGATGGTAGCGGGACCGCGAGAGACCCAGTACTTC

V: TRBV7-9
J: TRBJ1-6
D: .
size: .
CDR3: CASSLENSYNSPLHF
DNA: TGTGCCAGCAGCTTGGAGAACTCCTATAATTCACCCCTCCACTTT

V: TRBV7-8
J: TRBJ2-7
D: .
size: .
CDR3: CASSFDSDISPYEQYF
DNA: TGTGCCAGCAGCTTCGACTCGGACATTTCGCCCTACGAGCAGTACTTC

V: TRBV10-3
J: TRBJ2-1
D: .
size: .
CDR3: CAISEPQVTENEQFF
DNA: TGTGCCATCAGTGAGCCTCAAGTGACAGAAAATGAGCAGTTCTTC

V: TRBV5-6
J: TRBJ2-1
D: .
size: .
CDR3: CASSDRVLEFDEQFF
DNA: TGTGCCAGCAGCGACCGGGTTTTAGAATTCGATGAGCAGTTCTTC

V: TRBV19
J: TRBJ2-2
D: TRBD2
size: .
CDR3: CASRAGAGELFF
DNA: TGTGCCAGTAGAGCGGGAGCCGGGGAGCTGTTTTTT

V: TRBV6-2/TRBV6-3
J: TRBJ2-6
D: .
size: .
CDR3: CASSSYSGANVLTF
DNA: TGTGCCAGCAGTTCGTACTCTGGGGCCAACGTCCTGACTTTC

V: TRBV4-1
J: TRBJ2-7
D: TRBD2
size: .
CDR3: CASSRGTSGGAGEQYF
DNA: TGCGCCAGCAGCCGAGGGACTAGCGGGGGGGCCGGCGAGCAGTACTTC